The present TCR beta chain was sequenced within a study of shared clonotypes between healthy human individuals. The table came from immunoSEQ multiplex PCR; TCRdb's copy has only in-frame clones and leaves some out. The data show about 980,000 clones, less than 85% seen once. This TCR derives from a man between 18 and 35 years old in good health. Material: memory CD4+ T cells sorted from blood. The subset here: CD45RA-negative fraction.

The CDR3 reads CASSQKRRDSSGANVLTF. Here the CDR3 DNA reads TGTGCCAGCAGCCAAAAACGCCGGGACAGCTCTGGGGCCAACGTCCTGACTTTC. The chain recombines TRBV4-2 with TRBJ2-6; TRBD1 aligns across 7 bases. Germline lookup yields CDR1 LGHNA and CDR2 YNFKEQ. V lost 2 bases, J lost 0 bases, and 7 bases stayed unmatched. The CDR3 length is 18 residues.